One and the same sample provided the 17 T cell receptor beta chains below, sequenced in a study of CD8 T cells in acute hepatitis C reinfection. Generated by immunoSEQ multiplex PCR, the TCRdb table keeps only in-frame clones and is missing some. The table shows about 38,000 clones, with 70% to 90% occurring only once. The time point denotes: naive CD8 control sorted from an acute-time-point sample. Sequenced: naive CD8+ T cells from PBMCs. These receptors were collected from a woman under 30 who spontaneously cleared hepatitis C infection.

The V and J genes are TRBV6-6 and TRBJ1-1, with unresolved D. The CDR3 contains 13 residues. The germline CDR1 and CDR2 sequences are MNHNY and SVGAGI (reference sequence). V lost 0 bases to trimming and J lost 8 bases, with 10 bases between them. CDR3 amino acids: CASSYSQAGEAFF. In DNA, the CDR3 is TGTGCCAGCAGTTACTCCCAGGCTGGCGAAGCTTTCTTT.

The CDR3 sequence is CASIKQGAYGYTF. The CDR3 bases are TGTGCCAGCATCAAGCAGGGGGCCTATGGCTACACCTTC. J is TRBJ1-2 and V is TRBV7-9; 8 nucleotides align to TRBD1. Trimming took 7 bases from V and 4 from J; bases not matched to a gene: 5. CDR1 is SEHNR, CDR2 FQNEAQ, per germline (reference sequence). This CDR3 is built from 13 residues.

V and J are TRBV9 and TRBJ2-7; D gene unclear. The CDR3 covers 14 residues. Trimming shortened V by 0 bases and J by 2 bases, and 9 bases separated the two germline ends. The V gene's germline CDR1 is SGDLS and CDR2 YYNGEE. CDR3 coding DNA: TGTGCCAGCAGCGTAGGTGGCAGGACCTACGAGCAGTACTTC. This translates into CASSVGGRTYEQYF.

This chain links TRBV19 with TRBJ2-1; 10 bases are a match to TRBD2. The germline CDR1 and CDR2 sequences are LNHDA and SQIVND (reference sequence). This CDR3 is 16 amino acids long. The ends lost 6 bases at V and 7 bases at J; junction bases unmatched: 12. CDR3 bases: TGTGCCAGTAGCCCAGACCTAGCGGGAGCGCGGAATGAGCAGTTCTTC. Protein sequence: CASSPDLAGARNEQFF.

V usage is TRBV7-3 and J usage is TRBJ2-3; unclear D gene. With 4 bases removed from V and 3 bases from J, the gap between germline ends came to 8 bases. Per germline, CDR1 SGHTA and CDR2 FQGTGA. CDR3 length equals 13 residues. CDR3 bases: TGTGCCAGCAGCTCAAGTAGTACAGATACGCAGTATTTT. Translating gives CASSSSSTDTQYF.

V usage is TRBV27 and J usage is TRBJ2-7, with TRBD1 matching over 10 bases. The trim removed 5 bases at V and 5 bases at J, leaving 9 bases unmatched. CDR3 length equals 15 residues. Germline V CDR1 and CDR2: MNHEY, SMNVEV (reference sequence). CDR3 region: CASSPPRDRGHEQYF. The CDR3 region has the DNA TGTGCCAGCAGTCCCCCCCGGGACAGGGGCCACGAGCAGTACTTC.

This chain uses TRBV5-1 with TRBJ2-1, with 7 nucleotides matching TRBD1. Trimming at V came to 3 bases and at J to 6 bases, leaving 3 bases not matched to a gene. The CDR3 covers 13 residues. The germline V gene has CDR1 SGHRS and CDR2 YFSETQ. The CDR3 reads CASSSGTVNEQFF. CDR3 coding DNA: TGCGCCAGCAGCTCCGGGACAGTCAATGAGCAGTTCTTC. The full variable domain, with the rest looked up from reference TRBV5-1 and TRBJ2-1, is KAGVTQTPRYLIKTRGQQVTLSCSPISGHRSVSWYQQTPGQGLQFLFEYFSETQRNKGNFPGRFSGRQFSNSRSEMNVSTLELGDSALYLCASSSGTVNEQFFGPGTRLTVL.

The J gene is TRBJ2-7, the V gene TRBV7-3; 7 bases line up with TRBD1. J gave up 5 bases and V 2 bases, and 6 bases lay outside the gene matches. The germline V gene encodes CDR1 SGHTA and CDR2 FQGTGA. This CDR3 contains 14 residues. DNA of the CDR3: TGTGCCAGCAGCTTAGATGAGGGGGCTAACGAGCAGTACTTC. This translates into CASSLDEGANEQYF.

This clone was counted only a few times. The J gene is TRBJ2-7, the V gene TRBV4-1; 8 nucleotides agree with TRBD2. This CDR3 spans 14 amino acids. With V trimmed by 3 bases and J by 2 bases, 3 bases remained unmatched. Germline V gives CDR1 MGHRA, CDR2 YSYEKL. CDR3 DNA sequence: TGCGCCAGCAGCCAGGCGGGAGGCCCCTACGAGCAGTACTTC. Its translation is CASSQAGGPYEQYF.

The chain is built from TRBV9 and TRBJ2-2; no firm D call. This CDR3 is built from 17 residues. With 0 bases removed from V and 3 bases from J, the gap between germline ends came to 15 bases. Germline CDR1 reads SGDLS; CDR2 reads YYNGEE. CDR3 nucleotide sequence: TGTGCCAGCAGCGTAGATGGGCTCACCCTTCACACCGGGGAGCTGTTTTTT. It is translated as CASSVDGLTLHTGELFF.

This rearrangement joins TRBV7-3 to TRBJ2-2; D is perhaps TRBD2 (5 bases). With 6 bases removed from V and 0 bases from J, the gap between germline ends came to 14 bases. CDR3 length equals 16 residues. Germline-derived CDR1 and CDR2 are SGHTA and FQGTGA. CDR3 loop: CASRHLADANTGELFF. The CDR3 DNA sequence: TGTGCCAGCAGACATCTAGCAGACGCGAACACCGGGGAGCTGTTTTTT.

CDR3 loop: CASSLDRVDTQYF. Written as DNA, the CDR3 is TGTGCCAGCAGTTTAGACAGGGTGGACACGCAGTACTTC. This chain links TRBV27 with TRBJ2-7, with 7 bases identical to TRBD1. The V gene's germline CDR1 is MNHEY and CDR2 SMNVEV (reference sequence). Trimming at V came to 2 bases and at J to 9 bases, leaving 7 bases not matched to a gene. There are 13 residues in the CDR3.

J is TRBJ2-7 and V is TRBV27; 8 bases align to TRBD2. Germline assignment: CDR1 MNHEY and CDR2 SMNVEV (reference sequence). CDR3 length: 16 amino acids. J gave up 3 bases and V 7 bases, and 14 bases lay outside the gene matches. CDR3 nucleotide sequence: TGTGCCAGCACTTGGCGGAGCCGGGAGGGTCTCTACGAGCAGTACTTC. It yields the protein CASTWRSREGLYEQYF.

This chain uses TRBV6-1 with TRBJ2-7, with no clear D. Germline CDR1 and CDR2: MNHNS and SASEGT. Trimming removed 1 base at V and 1 base at J, with 11 bases between. The CDR3 has 15 amino acids. Written as DNA, the CDR3 is TGTGCCAGCAGTGAAGGCTTTGACAAATCCTACGAGCAGTACTTC. Its translation is CASSEGFDKSYEQYF.

The chain links TRBV5-4 to TRBJ2-5, with D hard to call. The CDR3 consists of 15 residues. Trimming took 4 bases from V and 2 from J, leaving 15 bases between them. Germline V gives CDR1 SGHNT, CDR2 YYREEE (reference sequence). CDR3: CASSGESDPQETQYF. The CDR3 coding sequence is TGTGCCAGCAGCGGAGAGTCGGACCCACAAGAGACCCAGTACTTC.

The V and J genes are TRBV9 and TRBJ1-2; D gene unclear. V lost 3 bases and J lost 8, with 11 bases in between. Germline V lookup: CDR1 SGDLS, CDR2 YYNGEE. This CDR3 spans 12 amino acids. The DNA of the CDR3 is TGTGCCAGCAGCGCCGACTCGAGCGGCTACACCTTC. Its translation is CASSADSSGYTF.

J is TRBJ1-1 and V is TRBV19; D may be TRBD1 (5 bases). The CDR3 contains 13 residues. The V gene lost 5 bases and the J gene lost 5 bases, with 12 bases spanning the gap. Germline V gives CDR1 LNHDA, CDR2 SQIVND (reference sequence). The CDR3 loop is CASSWGGETEAFF. For the CDR3, the DNA is TGTGCCAGTAGTTGGGGGGGTGAGACTGAAGCTTTCTTT.